The 24 T cell receptor beta chains presented below share a single source sample, sequenced in a study of blood T cell repertoires in COVID-19. Clones were sequenced by immunoSEQ multiplex PCR, and TCRdb holds only the in-frame ones, with some missing. Of around 100,000 clones detected, approximately 86% appear once; the ten largest clones hold 1.5% to 2%. Sample: peripheral blood. Every receptor here comes from a man at least 80 years old with acute or convalescent COVID-19.

In its sample, this clone was seen once. The chain combines TRBV6-5 with TRBJ1-1; perhaps TRBD1 as D (6 bases). The CDR3 is 14 residues long. CDR1 MNHEY and CDR2 SVGAGI come from the germline V gene. V lost 0 bases and J 5 bases, leaving 10 bases between the germline ends. The CDR3: CASSYSLGQTEAFF. CDR3 nucleotide sequence: TGTGCCAGCAGTTACTCCCTCGGACAGACTGAAGCTTTCTTT.

This chain joins TRBV5-4 and TRBJ2-1; 8 positions agree with TRBD1. Trimming at V came to 2 bases and at J to 4 bases, leaving 5 bases not matched to a gene. The CDR3 is made up of 15 amino acids. CDR1 and CDR2 from the germline V gene are SGHNT and YYREEE (reference sequence). The CDR3 DNA is TGTGCCAGCAGCTTTGGGGGACAGGCTTACAATGAGCAGTTCTTC. This sequence encodes CASSFGGQAYNEQFF.

The rearrangement uses TRBV5-4 and TRBJ1-1; D ambiguous. The CDR3 has 12 amino acids. Looked up from germline, CDR1 is SGHNT and CDR2 is YYREEE (reference sequence). Between the trimmed V and J ends, which lost 6 bases and 1 base, there was a span of 7 bases. The CDR3 sequence: CASNTPNTEAFF. For the CDR3, the DNA is TGTGCCAGCAACACCCCGAACACTGAAGCTTTCTTT.

The chain joins TRBV7-2 to TRBJ1-2, with 8 bases that match TRBD1. The germline gives CDR1 SGHTA, CDR2 FQGNSA. The CDR3 runs to 17 residues. Trimming took 1 base from V and 4 from J; bases not matched to a gene: 11. CDR3 amino acids: CASSLEGGRGQLYGYTF. CDR3 DNA sequence: TGTGCCAGCAGCTTAGAGGGGGGCAGGGGGCAACTCTATGGCTACACCTTC.

The V gene is TRBV9, the J gene TRBJ1-5; 8 bases are a match to TRBD1. The CDR3 length is 16 residues. Unmatched junction bases numbered 4, after V lost 0 bases and J lost 2 bases. Germline CDR1 SGDLS, CDR2 YYNGEE. The CDR3 loop is CASSVGAGGGNQPQHF. The CDR3 nucleotides read TGTGCCAGCAGCGTAGGGGCAGGGGGCGGCAATCAGCCCCAGCATTTT.

This clone appeared once. This chain uses TRBV6-4 with TRBJ2-5, with 8 bases lining up with TRBD1. Germline-derived CDR1 and CDR2 are MRHNA and SNTAGT. The CDR3 covers 18 residues. V lost 1 base and J lost 2; bases outside the gene matches: 12. The CDR3 sequence: CASSDFAFWDRTQETQYF. In DNA form, the CDR3 reads TGTGCCAGCAGTGACTTCGCTTTCTGGGACAGGACTCAAGAGACCCAGTACTTC.

The genes are TRBV7-8 and TRBJ2-3; 10 bases agree with TRBD1. V gave up 4 bases and J gave up 3 bases; unmatched junction bases: 4. The CDR3 is 15 residues long. CDR1 and CDR2 from the germline V gene are SGHVS and FQNEAQ. The CDR3 sequence is CASSSRQGATDTQYF. The CDR3 nucleotides read TGTGCCAGCAGCTCCAGACAGGGGGCAACAGATACGCAGTATTTT.

The rearrangement uses TRBV6-6 and TRBJ2-7; the D gene is possibly TRBD1 (7 bases). Trimming cost V 7 bases and J 4 bases, with 17 bases left between them. The CDR3 length is 14 residues. Germline values: CDR1 MNHNY, CDR2 SVGAGI (reference sequence). The DNA of the CDR3 is TGTGCCAGCAATGCCGGGGGACAGCGGTACGAGCAGTACTTC. It is translated as CASNAGGQRYEQYF.

This sequence joins TRBV7-3 and TRBJ2-7, with D possibly matching TRBD1 (5 bases). The CDR3 length is 15 residues. The ends were cut back, 3 bases at V and 0 bases at J, with 12 bases in the middle. Germline-derived CDR1 and CDR2 are SGHTA and FQGTGA. The CDR3 reads CASSLGPGPSYEQYF. The CDR3 bases are TGTGCCAGCAGCTTGGGGCCAGGGCCCTCCTACGAGCAGTACTTC.

This clone was counted a single time. DNA of the CDR3: TGTGCCAGCAGTCAACAGGAGAATGAAAAACTGTTTTTT. Protein product: CASSQQENEKLFF. This sequence joins TRBV6-2 or TRBV6-3 and TRBJ1-4; weak D call: TRBD1 (5 bases). Germline V gene data show CDR1 as MNHEY and CDR2 as SVGEGT. The CDR3 is 13 amino acids. Trimming removed 5 bases from V and 5 bases from J, with 9 bases in between.

This clone was picked up one time. The rearrangement uses TRBV19 and TRBJ2-7; TRBD1 matches at 7 bases. The ends lost 3 bases at V and 0 bases at J; junction bases unmatched: 11. This CDR3 is 17 amino acids long. The V gene's germline CDR1 is LNHDA and CDR2 SQIVND (reference sequence). The CDR3: CASSIAPGQMSSYEQYF. CDR3 DNA sequence: TGTGCCAGTAGTATCGCCCCGGGACAGATGAGCTCCTACGAGCAGTACTTC. Filled out from reference TRBV19 and TRBJ2-7, the complete variable domain reads DGGITQSPKYLFRKEGQNVTLSCEQNLNHDAMYWYRQDPGQGLRLIYYSQIVNDFQKGDIAEGYSVSREKKESFPLTVTSAQKNPTAFYLCASSIAPGQMSSYEQYFGPGTRLTVT.

The rearrangement uses TRBV6-5 and TRBJ2-7; D is possibly TRBD2 (6 bases). Trimming pared 5 bases from V and 2 bases from J, leaving 16 bases between. Germline CDR1 reads MNHEY; CDR2 reads SVGAGI. The CDR3 is 15 amino acids. In DNA form, the CDR3 reads TGTGCCAGCAGTCAAACCGGGACTTCGACCTACGAGCAGTACTTC. It encodes CASSQTGTSTYEQYF.

The chain couples TRBV5-1 to TRBJ1-6, with D possibly matching TRBD1 (6 bases). CDR3 size: 13 residues. CDR1 and CDR2 (germline): SGHRS, YFSETQ. V was cut by 4 bases and J by 6 bases, with 8 bases left in between. CDR3 nucleotides: TGCGCCAGCAGCCCGGACAGTAATTCACCCCTCCACTTT. The encoded protein is CASSPDSNSPLHF.

The count of this clone is one. The J gene is TRBJ1-5, the V gene TRBV6-5; the D gene is possibly TRBD1 (6 bases). The CDR3 is made up of 13 amino acids. V shed 7 bases and J shed 5 bases, with 12 bases lying between them. Germline CDR1 and CDR2: MNHEY and SVGAGI. The CDR3 DNA reads TGTGCCAGCAAAGGACAGTCTTATCAGCCCCAGCATTTT. Translating it yields CASKGQSYQPQHF.

This clone appeared once. CDR3 in amino acids: CSASRLGTAHGYTF. The CDR3, as DNA: TGCAGTGCTAGTCGTTTAGGGACAGCCCATGGCTACACCTTC. The V gene is TRBV20-1, the J gene TRBJ1-2; TRBD1 agrees at 7 bases. The germline CDR1 and CDR2 sequences are DFQATT and SNEGSKA (reference sequence). The CDR3 extends over 14 amino acids. The trim removed 3 bases at V and 6 bases at J, leaving 10 bases unmatched.

The gene calls are TRBV6-5 and TRBJ1-2; tentative D call: TRBD1 (6 bases). Germline V gives CDR1 MNHEY, CDR2 SVGAGI. The CDR3 extends over 16 amino acids. V was cut by 0 bases and J by 5 bases, with 16 bases left in between. The CDR3 sequence is CASSYSQGAGFYGYTF. CDR3 nucleotides: TGTGCCAGCAGTTACTCACAGGGAGCGGGATTTTATGGCTACACCTTC.

The chain combines TRBV9 with TRBJ2-2; no definite D call. Trimming pared 4 bases from V and 7 bases from J, leaving 8 bases between. The CDR3 runs 12 residues. CDR1 is SGDLS and CDR2 is YYNGEE in the germline V gene. The CDR3 sequence: CASSLGGGELFF. The CDR3 DNA reads as TGTGCCAGCAGCCTTGGCGGCGGGGAGCTGTTTTTT.

This chain links TRBV28 with TRBJ1-4; D not certain. The CDR3 covers 14 residues. The germline CDR1 and CDR2 sequences are MDHEN and SYDVKM. V was clipped by 8 bases and J by 3 bases, with 13 bases between them. In nucleotides, the CDR3 is TGTGCCAGCTCCCCACCGGGTGCTAATGAAAAACTGTTTTTT. As protein: CASSPPGANEKLFF.

The chain combines TRBV6-5 with TRBJ2-1, with D possibly matching TRBD2 (6 bases). V lost 7 bases to trimming and J lost 4 bases, with 14 bases between them. CDR1 is MNHEY and CDR2 is SVGAGI in the germline V gene. The CDR3 runs 14 residues. As DNA, the CDR3 is TGTGCCAGCACCGCGGGGAGAGATTACAATGAGCAGTTCTTC. Translated: CASTAGRDYNEQFF.

The chain recombines TRBV7-2 with TRBJ2-5; TRBD2 matches 10 bases. V trimming: 5 bases; J trimming: 5 bases; junction bases outside the gene matches: 8. Germline assignment: CDR1 SGHTA and CDR2 FQGNSA. This CDR3 has 15 residues. DNA for the CDR3: TGTGCCAGCAGCCTAGATAGCGGGAGGCTCGAGACCCAGTACTTC. Protein: CASSLDSGRLETQYF. The full variable domain, completed using reference TRBV7-2 and TRBJ2-5, is GAGVSQSPSNKVTEKGKDVELRCDPISGHTALYWYRQSLGQGLEFLIYFQGNSAPDKSGLPSDRFSAERTGGSVSTLTIQRTQQEDSAVYLCASSLDSGRLETQYFGPGTRLLVL.

Remarks on this clone: A much bigger clone sits one base away, suggesting this may be a read error. This same CDR3 is encoded by further DNA sequences in the sample. V and J are TRBV9 and TRBJ2-5; 8 nucleotides match TRBD2. Trimming took 0 bases from V and 4 from J; bases not matched to a gene: 5. The CDR3 length is 15 residues. Germline V gene sequence: CDR1 SGDLS, CDR2 YYNGEE. The CDR3 DNA reads TGTGCCAGCAGCGTAGCGGGAGGGCCTGGAGAGACCCAGTACTTC. This translates into CASSVAGGPGETQYF.

The chain employs TRBV19 and TRBJ2-2; D is ambiguous. The V end was cut by 2 bases, the J end by 0 bases, with 7 bases between. The CDR3 contains 15 residues. CDR1 LNHDA and CDR2 SQIVND come from the germline V gene (reference sequence). This CDR3 reads CASSISTTNTGELFF. In DNA, the CDR3 is TGTGCCAGTAGTATAAGTACAACGAACACCGGGGAGCTGTTTTTT.

This clone occurred a few times. The chain joins TRBV9 to TRBJ2-2; no clear D gene. V dropped 1 base and J dropped 4 bases, with 8 bases sitting between them. Per the germline V gene, CDR1 is SGDLS and CDR2 is YYNGEE. CDR3 length: 14 amino acids. The CDR3 coding sequence is TGTGCCAGCAGCGTAAACCTACTCACCGGGGAGCTGTTTTTT. Protein: CASSVNLLTGELFF.

The chain has TRBV25-1 and TRBJ2-7, with a weak D call TRBD2 (5 bases). The germline gives CDR1 MGHDK, CDR2 SYGVNS. The V gene lost 1 base and the J gene lost 4 bases, with 8 bases spanning the gap. The CDR3 sequence is 13 residues long. CDR3 DNA: TGTGCCAGCAGTGAATTCGGGATATACGAGCAGTACTTC. This gives the protein CASSEFGIYEQYF.